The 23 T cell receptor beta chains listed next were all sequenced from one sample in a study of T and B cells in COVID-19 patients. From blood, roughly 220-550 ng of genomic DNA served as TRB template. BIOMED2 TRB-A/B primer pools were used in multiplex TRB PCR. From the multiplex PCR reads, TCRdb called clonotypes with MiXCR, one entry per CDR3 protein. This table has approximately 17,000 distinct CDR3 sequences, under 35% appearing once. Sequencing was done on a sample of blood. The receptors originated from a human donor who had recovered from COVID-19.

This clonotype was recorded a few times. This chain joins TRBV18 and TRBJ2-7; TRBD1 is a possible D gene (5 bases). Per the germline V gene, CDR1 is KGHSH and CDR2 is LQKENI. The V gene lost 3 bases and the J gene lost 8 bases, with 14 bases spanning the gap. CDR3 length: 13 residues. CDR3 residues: CASSPDRSLKQYF. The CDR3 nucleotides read TGTGCCAGCTCACCCGACAGATCGTTAAAGCAGTACTTC. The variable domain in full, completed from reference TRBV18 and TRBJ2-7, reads NAGVMQNPRHLVRRRGQEARLRCSPMKGHSHVYWYRQLPEEGLKFMVYLQKENIIDESGMPKERFSAEFPKEGPSILRIQQVVRGDSAAYFCASSPDRSLKQYFGPGTRLTVT.

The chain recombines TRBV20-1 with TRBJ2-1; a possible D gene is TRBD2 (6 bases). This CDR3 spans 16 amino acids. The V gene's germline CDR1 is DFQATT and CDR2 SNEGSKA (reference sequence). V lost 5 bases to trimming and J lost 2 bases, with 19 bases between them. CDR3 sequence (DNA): TGCAGTGCTCGCCGGCCTACCGGGACTCCCTACAATGAGCAGTTCTTC. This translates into CSARRPTGTPYNEQFF.

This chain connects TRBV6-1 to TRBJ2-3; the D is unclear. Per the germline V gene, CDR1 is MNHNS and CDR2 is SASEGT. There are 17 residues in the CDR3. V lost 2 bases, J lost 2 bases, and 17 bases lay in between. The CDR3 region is CASSEPTLPPDTDTQYF. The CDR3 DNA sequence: TGTGCCAGCAGTGAACCGACCCTACCCCCGGACACAGATACGCAGTATTTT.

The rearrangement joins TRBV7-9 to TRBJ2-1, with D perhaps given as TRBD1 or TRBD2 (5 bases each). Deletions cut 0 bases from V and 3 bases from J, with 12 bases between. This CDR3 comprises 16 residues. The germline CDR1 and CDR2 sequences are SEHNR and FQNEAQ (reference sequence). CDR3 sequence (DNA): TGTGCCAGCAGCTTAGCCGGGACCGTAGTCTACAATGAGCAGTTCTTC. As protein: CASSLAGTVVYNEQFF.

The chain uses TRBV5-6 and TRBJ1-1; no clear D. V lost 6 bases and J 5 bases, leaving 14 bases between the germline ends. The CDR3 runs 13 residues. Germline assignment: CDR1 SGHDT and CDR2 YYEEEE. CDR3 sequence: CASTPGVETEAFF. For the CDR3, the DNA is TGTGCCAGCACCCCGGGAGTAGAAACTGAAGCTTTCTTT.

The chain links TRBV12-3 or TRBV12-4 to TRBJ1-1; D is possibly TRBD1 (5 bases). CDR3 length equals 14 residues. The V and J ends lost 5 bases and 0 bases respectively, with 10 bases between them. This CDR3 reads CASSPQGMNTEAFF. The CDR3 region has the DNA TGTGCCAGCAGTCCCCAGGGTATGAACACTGAAGCTTTCTTT.

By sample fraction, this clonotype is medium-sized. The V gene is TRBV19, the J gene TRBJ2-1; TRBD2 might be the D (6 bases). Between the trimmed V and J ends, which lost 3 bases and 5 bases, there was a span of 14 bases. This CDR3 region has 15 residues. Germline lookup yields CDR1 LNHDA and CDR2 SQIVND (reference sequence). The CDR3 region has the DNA TGTGCCAGTAGTATTCTAGCGAACCCCCACAATGAGCAGTTCTTC. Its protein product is CASSILANPHNEQFF.

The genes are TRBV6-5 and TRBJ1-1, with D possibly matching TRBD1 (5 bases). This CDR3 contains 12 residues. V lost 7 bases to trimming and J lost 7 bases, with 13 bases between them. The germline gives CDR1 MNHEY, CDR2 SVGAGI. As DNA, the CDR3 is TGTGCCAGCACCCACGAGGGGTTTGAAGCTTTCTTT. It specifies CASTHEGFEAFF.

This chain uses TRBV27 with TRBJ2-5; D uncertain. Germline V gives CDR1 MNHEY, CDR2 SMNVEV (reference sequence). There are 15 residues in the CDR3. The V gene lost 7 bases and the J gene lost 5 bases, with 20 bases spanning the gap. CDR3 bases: TGTGCCAGCAAACCTTTCGTTTCGGGCGTTGAGACCCAGTACTTC. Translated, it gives CASKPFVSGVETQYF.

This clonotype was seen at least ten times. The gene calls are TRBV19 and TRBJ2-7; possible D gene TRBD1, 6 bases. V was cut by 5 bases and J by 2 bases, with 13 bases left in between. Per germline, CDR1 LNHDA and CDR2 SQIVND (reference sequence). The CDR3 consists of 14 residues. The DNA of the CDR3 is TGTGCCAGTAGTGTAACCCGGGACACCTACGAGCAGTACTTC. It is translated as CASSVTRDTYEQYF.

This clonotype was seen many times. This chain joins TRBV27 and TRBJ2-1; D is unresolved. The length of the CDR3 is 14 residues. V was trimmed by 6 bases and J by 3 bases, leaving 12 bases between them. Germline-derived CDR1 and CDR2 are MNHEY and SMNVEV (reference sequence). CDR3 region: CASSPYPNYNEQFF. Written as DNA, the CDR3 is TGTGCCAGCAGCCCCTATCCTAACTACAATGAGCAGTTCTTC.

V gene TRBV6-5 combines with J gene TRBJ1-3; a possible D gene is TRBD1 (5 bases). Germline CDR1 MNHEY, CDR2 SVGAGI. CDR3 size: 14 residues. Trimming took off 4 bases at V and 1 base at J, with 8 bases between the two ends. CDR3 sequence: CASSWGSSGNTIYF. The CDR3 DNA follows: TGTGCCAGCAGTTGGGGGTCGTCTGGAAACACCATATATTTT.

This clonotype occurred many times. The DNA for the CDR3 is TGTGCCAGCAGTTACAGCCTGAGAACGAATGAAAAACTGTTTTTT. This encodes CASSYSLRTNEKLFF. V gene TRBV12-3 or TRBV12-4 combines with J gene TRBJ1-4; D is unclear. With 4 bases removed from V and 5 bases from J, the gap between germline ends came to 14 bases. This CDR3 comprises 15 residues.

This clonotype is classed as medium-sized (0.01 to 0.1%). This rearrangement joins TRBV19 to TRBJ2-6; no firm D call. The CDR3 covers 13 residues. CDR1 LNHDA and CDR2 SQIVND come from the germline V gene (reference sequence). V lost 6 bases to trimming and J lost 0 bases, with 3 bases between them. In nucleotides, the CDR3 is TGTGCCAGTAGAAACTCTGGGGCCAACGTCCTGACTTTC. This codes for CASRNSGANVLTF.

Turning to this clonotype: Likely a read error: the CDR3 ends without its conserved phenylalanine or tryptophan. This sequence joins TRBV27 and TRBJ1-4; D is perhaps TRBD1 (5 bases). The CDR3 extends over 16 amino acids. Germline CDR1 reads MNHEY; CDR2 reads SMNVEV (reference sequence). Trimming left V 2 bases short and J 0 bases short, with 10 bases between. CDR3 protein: CASSLKGSPTNEKLFY. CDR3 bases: TGTGCCAGCAGTTTAAAGGGGAGTCCAACTAATGAAAAACTGTTTTAT.

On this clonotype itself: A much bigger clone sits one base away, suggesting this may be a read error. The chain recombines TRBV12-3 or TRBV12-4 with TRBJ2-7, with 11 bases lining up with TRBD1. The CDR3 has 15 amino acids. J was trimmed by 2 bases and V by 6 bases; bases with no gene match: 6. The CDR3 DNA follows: TGTGCCAGCAGACACCCGGGACAGGGGGCCTACGAGCAGTACTTC. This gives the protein CASRHPGQGAYEQYF.

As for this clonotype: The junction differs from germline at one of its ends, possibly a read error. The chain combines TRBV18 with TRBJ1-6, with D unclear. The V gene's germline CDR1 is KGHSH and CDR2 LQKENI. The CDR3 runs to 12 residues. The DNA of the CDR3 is TGTGCCAGCCAAGGGTCGAGTTCAGCCCTCCACTTT. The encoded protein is CASQGSSSALHF.

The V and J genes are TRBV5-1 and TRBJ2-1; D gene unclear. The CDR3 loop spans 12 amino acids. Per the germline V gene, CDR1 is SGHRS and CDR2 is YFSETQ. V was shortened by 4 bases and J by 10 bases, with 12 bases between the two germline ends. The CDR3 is CASSPLRVEQFF. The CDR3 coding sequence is TGCGCCAGCAGCCCCCTTCGGGTAGAGCAGTTCTTC.

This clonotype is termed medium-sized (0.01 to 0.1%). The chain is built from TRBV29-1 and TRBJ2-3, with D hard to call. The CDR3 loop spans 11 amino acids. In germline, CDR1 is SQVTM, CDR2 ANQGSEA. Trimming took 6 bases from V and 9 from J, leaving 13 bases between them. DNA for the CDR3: TGCAGCGTCCGGACCGAACCGACGCAGTATTTT. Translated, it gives CSVRTEPTQYF.

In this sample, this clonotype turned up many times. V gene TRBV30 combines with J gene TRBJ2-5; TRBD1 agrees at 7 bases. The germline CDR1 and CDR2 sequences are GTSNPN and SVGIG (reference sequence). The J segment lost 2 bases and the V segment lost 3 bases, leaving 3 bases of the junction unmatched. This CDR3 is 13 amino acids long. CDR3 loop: CAWSRDRQETQYF. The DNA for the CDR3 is TGTGCCTGGAGCCGGGACAGACAAGAGACCCAGTACTTC.

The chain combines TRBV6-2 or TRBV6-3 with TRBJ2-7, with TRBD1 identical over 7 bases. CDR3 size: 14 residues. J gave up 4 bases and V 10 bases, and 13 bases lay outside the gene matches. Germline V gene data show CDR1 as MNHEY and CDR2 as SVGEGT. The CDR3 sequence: CATFPRTGSYEQYF. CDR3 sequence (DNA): TGTGCCACCTTCCCTCGGACAGGCTCGTACGAGCAGTACTTC.

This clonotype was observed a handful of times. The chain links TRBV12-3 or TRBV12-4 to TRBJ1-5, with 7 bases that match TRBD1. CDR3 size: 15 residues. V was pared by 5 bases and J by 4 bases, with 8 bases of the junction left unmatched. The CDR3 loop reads CASSPTLQGNQPQHF. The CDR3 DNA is TGTGCCAGCAGTCCCACTTTACAGGGGAATCAGCCCCAGCATTTT.

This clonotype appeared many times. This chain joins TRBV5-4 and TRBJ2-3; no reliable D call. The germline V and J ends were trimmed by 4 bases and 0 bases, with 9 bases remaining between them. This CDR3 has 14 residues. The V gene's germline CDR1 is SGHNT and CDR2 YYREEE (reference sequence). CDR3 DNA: TGTGCCAGCAGCAACCCACGCAGCACAGATACGCAGTATTTT. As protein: CASSNPRSTDTQYF.